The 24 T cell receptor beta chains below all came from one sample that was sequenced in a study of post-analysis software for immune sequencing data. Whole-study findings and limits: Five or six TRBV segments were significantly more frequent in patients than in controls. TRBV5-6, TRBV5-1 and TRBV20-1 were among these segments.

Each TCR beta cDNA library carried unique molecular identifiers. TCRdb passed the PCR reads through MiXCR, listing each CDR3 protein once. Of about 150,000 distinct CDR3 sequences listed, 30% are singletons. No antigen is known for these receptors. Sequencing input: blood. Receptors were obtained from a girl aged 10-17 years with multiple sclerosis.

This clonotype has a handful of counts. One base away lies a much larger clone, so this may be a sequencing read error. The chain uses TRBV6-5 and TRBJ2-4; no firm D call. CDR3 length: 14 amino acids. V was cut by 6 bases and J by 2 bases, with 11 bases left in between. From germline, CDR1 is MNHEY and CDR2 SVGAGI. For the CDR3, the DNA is TGTGCCAGCAGGTACAGTAGGACCAAAAACATTCAGTACTTC. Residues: CASRYSRTKNIQYF.

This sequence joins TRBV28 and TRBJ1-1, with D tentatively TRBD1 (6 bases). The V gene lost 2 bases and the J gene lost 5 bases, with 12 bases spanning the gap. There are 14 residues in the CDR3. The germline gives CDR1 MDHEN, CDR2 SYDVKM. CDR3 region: CASSLRGQGTEAFF. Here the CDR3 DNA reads TGTGCCAGCAGTTTACGGGGGCAGGGGACTGAAGCTTTCTTT.

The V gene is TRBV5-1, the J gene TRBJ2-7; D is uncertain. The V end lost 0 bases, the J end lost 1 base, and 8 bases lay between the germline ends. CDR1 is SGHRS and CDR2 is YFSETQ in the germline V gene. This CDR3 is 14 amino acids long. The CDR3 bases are TGCGCCAGCAGCTTGGAGCCACAATCCTACGAGCAGTACTTC. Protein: CASSLEPQSYEQYF.

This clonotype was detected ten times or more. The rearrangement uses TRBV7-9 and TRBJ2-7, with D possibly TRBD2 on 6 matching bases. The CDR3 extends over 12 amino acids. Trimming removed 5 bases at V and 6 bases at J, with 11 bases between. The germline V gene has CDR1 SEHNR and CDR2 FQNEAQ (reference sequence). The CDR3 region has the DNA TGTGCCAGCAGCCTGACTAGTGCCGAGCAGTACTTC. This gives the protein CASSLTSAEQYF.

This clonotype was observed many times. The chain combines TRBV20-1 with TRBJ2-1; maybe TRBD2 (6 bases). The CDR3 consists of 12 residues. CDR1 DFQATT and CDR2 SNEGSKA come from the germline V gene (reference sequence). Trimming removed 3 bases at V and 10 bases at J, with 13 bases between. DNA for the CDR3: TGCAGTGCTAGTAGGGAGGTTAGCGAGCAGTTCTTC. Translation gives CSASREVSEQFF.

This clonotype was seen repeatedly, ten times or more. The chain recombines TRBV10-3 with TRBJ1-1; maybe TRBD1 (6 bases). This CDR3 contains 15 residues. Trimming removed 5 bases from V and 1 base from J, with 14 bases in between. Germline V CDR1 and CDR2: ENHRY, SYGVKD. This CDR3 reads CAISSLVGANTEAFF. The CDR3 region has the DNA TGTGCCATCAGTTCCTTGGTGGGGGCGAACACTGAAGCTTTCTTT.

The CDR3 loop is CASSNRGLNTGELFF. CDR3 coding DNA: TGTGCCAGCAGTAACAGGGGGCTAAACACCGGGGAGCTGTTTTTT. The V call is TRBV12-3 or TRBV12-4, the J call TRBJ2-2; 9 nucleotides line up with TRBD1. The J segment lost 2 bases and the V segment lost 5 bases, leaving 3 bases of the junction unmatched. The CDR3 is 15 residues long.

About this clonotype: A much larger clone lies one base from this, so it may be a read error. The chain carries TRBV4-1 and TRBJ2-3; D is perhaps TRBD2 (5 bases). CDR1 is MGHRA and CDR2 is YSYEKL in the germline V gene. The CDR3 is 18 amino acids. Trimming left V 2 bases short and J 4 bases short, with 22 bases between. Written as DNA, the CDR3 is TGCGCCAGCAGCCAAAGCCCCGGGGTAGTGGGAAAAGCAGATACGCAGTATTTT. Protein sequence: CASSQSPGVVGKADTQYF.

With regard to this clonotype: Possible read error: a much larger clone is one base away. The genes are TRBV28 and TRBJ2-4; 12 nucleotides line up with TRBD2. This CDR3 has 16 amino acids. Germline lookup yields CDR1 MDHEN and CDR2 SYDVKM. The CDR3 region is CASSLRLAGAKNIHYF. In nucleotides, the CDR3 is TGTGCCAGCAGTCTGAGACTAGCGGGAGCCAAAAACATTCACTACTTC.

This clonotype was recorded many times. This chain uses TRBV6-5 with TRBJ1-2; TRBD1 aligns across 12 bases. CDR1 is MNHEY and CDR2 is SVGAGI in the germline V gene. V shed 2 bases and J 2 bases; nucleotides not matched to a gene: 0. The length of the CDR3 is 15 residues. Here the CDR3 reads CASSYGTGGNYGYTF. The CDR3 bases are TGTGCCAGCAGTTACGGGACAGGGGGCAACTATGGCTACACCTTC.

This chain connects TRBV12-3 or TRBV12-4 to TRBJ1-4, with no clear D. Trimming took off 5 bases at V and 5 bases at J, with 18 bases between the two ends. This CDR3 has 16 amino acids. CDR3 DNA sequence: TGTGCCAGCAGTACTCTCGGAACCCCGGTAAATGAAAAACTGTTTTTT. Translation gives CASSTLGTPVNEKLFF.

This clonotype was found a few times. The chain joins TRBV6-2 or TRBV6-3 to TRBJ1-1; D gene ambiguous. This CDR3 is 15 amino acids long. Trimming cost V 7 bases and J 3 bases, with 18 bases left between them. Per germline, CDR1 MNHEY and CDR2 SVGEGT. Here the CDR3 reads CASTKRVSAYTEAFF. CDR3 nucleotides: TGTGCCAGCACTAAACGGGTGAGCGCCTACACTGAAGCTTTCTTT.

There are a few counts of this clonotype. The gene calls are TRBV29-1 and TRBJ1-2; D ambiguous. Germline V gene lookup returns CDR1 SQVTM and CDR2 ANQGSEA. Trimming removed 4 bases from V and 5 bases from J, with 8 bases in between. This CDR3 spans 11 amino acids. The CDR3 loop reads CSVGPPYGYTF. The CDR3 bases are TGCAGCGTTGGACCGCCTTATGGCTACACCTTC.

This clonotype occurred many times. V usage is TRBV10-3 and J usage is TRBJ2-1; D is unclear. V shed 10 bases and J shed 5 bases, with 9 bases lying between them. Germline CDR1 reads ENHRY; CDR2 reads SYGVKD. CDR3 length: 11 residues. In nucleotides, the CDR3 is TGTGCCACCGCCCTGGACAATGAGCAGTTCTTC. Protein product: CATALDNEQFF.

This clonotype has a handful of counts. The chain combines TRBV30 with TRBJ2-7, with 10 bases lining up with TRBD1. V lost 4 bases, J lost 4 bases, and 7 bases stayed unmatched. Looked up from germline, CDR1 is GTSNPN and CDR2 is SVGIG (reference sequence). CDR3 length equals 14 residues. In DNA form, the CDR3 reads TGTGCCTGGAACCCGGGACAGGGGAATTACGAGCAGTACTTC. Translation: CAWNPGQGNYEQYF.

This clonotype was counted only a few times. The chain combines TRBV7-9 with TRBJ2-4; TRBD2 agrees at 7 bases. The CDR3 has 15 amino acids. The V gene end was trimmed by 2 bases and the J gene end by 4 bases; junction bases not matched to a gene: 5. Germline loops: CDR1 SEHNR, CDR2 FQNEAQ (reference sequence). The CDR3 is CASSLYYGGKNIQYF. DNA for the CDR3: TGTGCCAGCAGCTTATACTACGGGGGGAAAAACATTCAGTACTTC.

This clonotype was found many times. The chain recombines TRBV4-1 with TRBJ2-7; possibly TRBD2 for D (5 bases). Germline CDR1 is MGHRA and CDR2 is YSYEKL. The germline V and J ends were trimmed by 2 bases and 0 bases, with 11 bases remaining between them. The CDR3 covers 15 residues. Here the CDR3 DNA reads TGCGCCAGCAGCCAAAGCGGTCTAAGCTCCTACGAGCAGTACTTC. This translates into CASSQSGLSSYEQYF.

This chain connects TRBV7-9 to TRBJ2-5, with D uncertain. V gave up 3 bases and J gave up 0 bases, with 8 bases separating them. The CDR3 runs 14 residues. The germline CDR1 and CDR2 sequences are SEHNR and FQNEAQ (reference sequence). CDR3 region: CASSFSTNQETQYF. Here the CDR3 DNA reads TGTGCCAGCAGCTTTAGTACGAACCAAGAGACCCAGTACTTC.

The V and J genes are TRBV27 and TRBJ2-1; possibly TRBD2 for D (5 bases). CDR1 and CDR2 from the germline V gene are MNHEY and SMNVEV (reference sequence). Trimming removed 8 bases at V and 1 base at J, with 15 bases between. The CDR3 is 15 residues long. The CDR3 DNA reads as TGTGCCAGCGGACCTACGGCGGGTTCCTACAATGAGCAGTTCTTC. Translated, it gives CASGPTAGSYNEQFF.

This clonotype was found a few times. The CDR3 reads CASIQDRGEQPQHF. The DNA of the CDR3 is TGTGCCAGCATCCAAGACAGGGGGGAACAGCCCCAGCATTTT. The rearrangement links TRBV12-3 or TRBV12-4 to TRBJ1-5, with 9 bases lining up with TRBD1. This CDR3 comprises 14 residues. V gave up 7 bases and J gave up 7 bases; unmatched junction bases: 8.

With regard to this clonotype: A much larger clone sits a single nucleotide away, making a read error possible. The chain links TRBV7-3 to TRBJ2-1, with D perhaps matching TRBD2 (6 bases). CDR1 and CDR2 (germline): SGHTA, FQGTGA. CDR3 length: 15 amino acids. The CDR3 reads CANSLDGSGYNEQFF. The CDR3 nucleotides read TGTGCCAACAGCTTGGACGGGAGTGGCTACAATGAGCAGTTCTTC.

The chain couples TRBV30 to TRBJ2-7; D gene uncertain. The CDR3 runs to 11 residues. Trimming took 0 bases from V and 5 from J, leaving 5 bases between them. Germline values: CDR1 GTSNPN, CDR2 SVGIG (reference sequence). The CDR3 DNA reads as TGTGCCTGGAGTGTTTCCGACGAGCAGTACTTC. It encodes CAWSVSDEQYF.

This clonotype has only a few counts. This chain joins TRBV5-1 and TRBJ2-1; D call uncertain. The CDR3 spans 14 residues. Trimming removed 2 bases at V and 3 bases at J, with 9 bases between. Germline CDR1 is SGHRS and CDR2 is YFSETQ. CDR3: CASSFPDGYNEQFF. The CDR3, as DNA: TGCGCCAGCAGCTTCCCTGACGGCTACAATGAGCAGTTCTTC.

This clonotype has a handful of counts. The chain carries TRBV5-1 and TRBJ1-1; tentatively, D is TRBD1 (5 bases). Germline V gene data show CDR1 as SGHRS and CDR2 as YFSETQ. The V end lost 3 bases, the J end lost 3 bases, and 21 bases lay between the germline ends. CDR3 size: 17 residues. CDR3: CASSWPDRPSGDTEAFF. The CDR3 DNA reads TGCGCCAGCAGCTGGCCTGACAGACCGAGCGGGGACACTGAAGCTTTCTTT.